The 6 T cell receptor beta chains presented below share a single source sample, sequenced in a study of identical twins. TCRdb fed the 5' RACE reads into MiXCR, producing one record per CDR3 protein. Here the sample spans 500,000 to 650,000 distinct CDR3 sequences, about 7.1% being singletons. These same records also appear under a second study, on yellow fever vaccine responses in identical twins.

What was sequenced was PBMCs. Receptors originate from a woman younger than 35 in good health.

This clonotype was seen a few times. This chain uses TRBV7-7 with TRBJ2-5, with 10 nucleotides matching TRBD2. V was clipped by 5 bases and J by 5 bases; unmatched bases: 11. The CDR3 contains 16 residues. The V gene's germline CDR1 is SSHAT and CDR2 FNYEAQ (reference sequence). The CDR3 spells CASSLLLAGEAETQYF. The CDR3 DNA reads as TGTGCCAGCAGCCTCTTGCTAGCGGGAGAGGCGGAGACCCAGTACTTC.

This clonotype has more than one count but fewer than ten. The chain couples TRBV12-3 or TRBV12-4 to TRBJ1-1, with 7 bases lining up with TRBD1. Trimming at V came to 2 bases and at J to 6 bases, leaving 3 bases not matched to a gene. This CDR3 has 13 residues. The CDR3 DNA is TGTGCCAGCAGTTTATCAACAGGGGCTGAAGCTTTCTTT. It encodes CASSLSTGAEAFF.

This clonotype was detected a few times. This chain joins TRBV27 and TRBJ2-4; D gene unclear. The CDR3 loop spans 14 amino acids. Per the germline V gene, CDR1 is MNHEY and CDR2 is SMNVEV (reference sequence). V lost 7 bases and J lost 0, with 10 bases in between. CDR3 sequence: CASTDVLAKNIQYF. As DNA, the CDR3 is TGTGCCAGCACAGATGTCCTAGCCAAAAACATTCAGTACTTC.

The J gene is TRBJ2-3, the V gene TRBV20-1; D is unclear. V lost 8 bases, J lost 7 bases, and 13 bases lay in between. This CDR3 is built from 11 residues. CDR1 DFQATT and CDR2 SNEGSKA come from the germline V gene (reference sequence). CDR3 nucleotides: TGCAGTACCCTCACCGGAAATACGCAGTATTTT. It is translated as CSTLTGNTQYF.

This clonotype turned up a few times. The chain couples TRBV2 to TRBJ1-4; possible D gene TRBD1, 6 bases. The CDR3 is 14 amino acids. Germline V gene data show CDR1 as SNHLY and CDR2 as FYNNEI. V lost 7 bases, J lost 6 bases, and 15 bases lay in between. CDR3 bases: TGTGCCAGCACCTTGGACAGATGGGATGAAAAACTGTTTTTT. Protein product: CASTLDRWDEKLFF.

This clonotype was detected ten times or more. This chain connects TRBV12-3 or TRBV12-4 to TRBJ1-3, with D hard to call. V lost 7 bases, J lost 5 bases, and 9 bases lay in between. The length of the CDR3 is 12 residues. Here the CDR3 DNA reads TGTGCCAGCACCTATACCCGAAACACCATATATTTT. This gives the protein CASTYTRNTIYF.